These 12 T cell receptor beta chains came from one sample sequenced in a study of memory CD4+ T cells and cytomegalovirus serostatus. Sequencing was performed with immunoSEQ multiplex PCR; in TCRdb, only in-frame clones are kept and a portion is missing. The sample has some 44,000 clones, about 80% seen once. The sort gate was single viable CD3+CD4+CD8-CD45RO+ cells for memory CD4+ T cells. Sequenced: memory CD4+ T cells from blood. Receptors were obtained from an adult in good health and CMV-seronegative.

As DNA, the CDR3 is TGTGCCAGCAGCCCACCTGGACAGTCCTATGGCTACACCTTC. Its protein is CASSPPGQSYGYTF. The V call is TRBV7-2, the J call TRBJ1-2; possible D gene TRBD1, 6 bases. CDR3 length: 14 residues. Trimming took off 5 bases at V and 4 bases at J, with 14 bases between the two ends. CDR1 and CDR2 from the germline V gene are SGHTA and FQGNSA.

The chain recombines TRBV5-5 with TRBJ2-3; 11 positions agree with TRBD2. Germline CDR1 and CDR2: SGHKS and YYEKEE (reference sequence). Losses at the gene ends were 4 bases for V and 4 bases for J; bases not matched to a gene: 8. CDR3 size: 16 residues. The CDR3 DNA is TGTGCCAGCAGCACCCTGGTTAGCGGGGGGGCAGATACGCAGTATTTT. This codes for CASSTLVSGGADTQYF.

The chain employs TRBV28 and TRBJ1-5; D not certain. This CDR3 spans 15 amino acids. V was pared by 2 bases and J by 3 bases, with 11 bases between. CDR1 is MDHEN, CDR2 SYDVKM, per germline. In DNA, the CDR3 is TGTGCCAGCAGTTTAATTAACGGTTTCAATCAGCCCCAGCATTTT. This gives the protein CASSLINGFNQPQHF.

This clone was detected once. V usage is TRBV30 and J usage is TRBJ1-6; TRBD1 agrees at 7 bases. This CDR3 contains 14 residues. Germline V CDR1 and CDR2: GTSNPN, SVGIG (reference sequence). With 2 bases clipped from V and 7 bases from J, the junction kept 5 bases outside the gene matches. This chain's CDR3 is CAWSPRTGNSPLHF. CDR3 nucleotide sequence: TGTGCCTGGAGTCCAAGGACAGGCAATTCACCCCTCCACTTT.

In this sample, this clone turned up once. The CDR3 nucleotides are TGTGCCACCAGCAGAACAGGGTCTCAAGAGACCCAGTACTTC. This gives the protein CATSRTGSQETQYF. The chain is built from TRBV15 and TRBJ2-5; D might be TRBD1 (6 bases). Trimming left V 2 bases short and J 2 bases short, with 9 bases between. Germline V CDR1 and CDR2: LNHNV, YYDKDF (reference sequence). The CDR3 covers 14 residues.

This clone was picked up one time. The rearrangement links TRBV14 to TRBJ1-6; 9 bases fit TRBD1. The CDR3 spans 15 residues. The germline V gene encodes CDR1 SGHDN and CDR2 FVKESK. V lost 4 bases to trimming and J lost 6 bases; unmatched junction nucleotides: 4. This CDR3 reads CASSPRDRANSPLHF. Written as DNA, the CDR3 is TGTGCCAGCAGCCCTAGGGACAGGGCTAATTCACCCCTCCACTTT.

This sequence joins TRBV23-1 and TRBJ2-6, with a weak D call TRBD1 (5 bases). TRBV23-1 is given ORF status, its function remaining uncertain. The CDR3 loop spans 18 amino acids. The ends were cut back, 1 base at V and 4 bases at J, with 17 bases in the middle. The CDR3 spells CASSQLKGMTSGANVLTF. The DNA of the CDR3 is TGCGCCAGCAGTCAATTGAAGGGGATGACCTCGGGGGCCAACGTCCTGACTTTC.

V is TRBV2 and J is TRBJ2-5; D possibly corresponds to TRBD1 (6 bases). This CDR3 spans 13 amino acids. Germline loops: CDR1 SNHLY, CDR2 FYNNEI. V lost 7 bases and J lost 5, with 14 bases in between. The chain's CDR3 is CASNIRGMETQYF. DNA of the CDR3: TGTGCCAGCAACATAAGGGGGATGGAGACCCAGTACTTC.

This chain joins TRBV6-1 and TRBJ1-2; 7 bases align to TRBD1. V was pared by 2 bases and J by 8 bases, with 5 bases of the junction left unmatched. The germline V gene has CDR1 MNHNS and CDR2 SASEGT. The CDR3 totals 13 residues. The CDR3 protein is CASSEYTGVGYTF. CDR3 bases: TGTGCCAGCAGTGAATATACAGGGGTCGGCTACACCTTC.

The chain combines TRBV27 with TRBJ1-5; TRBD1 might be the D (6 bases). Germline values: CDR1 MNHEY, CDR2 SMNVEV (reference sequence). Trimming removed 5 bases at V and 0 bases at J, with 11 bases between. This CDR3 has 15 residues. Here the CDR3 DNA reads TGTGCCAGCAGTGTGGACAGATATAGCAATCAGCCCCAGCATTTT. Translation gives CASSVDRYSNQPQHF.

This clone was detected a few times. The rearrangement uses TRBV7-8 and TRBJ2-1; possibly TRBD2 for D (6 bases). Germline lookup yields CDR1 SGHVS and CDR2 FQNEAQ. V was shortened by 1 base and J by 3 bases, with 10 bases between the two germline ends. CDR3 length: 15 residues. In DNA, the CDR3 is TGTGCCAGCAGCTTAGGCGGGGCCGACTACAATGAGCAGTTCTTC. This translates into CASSLGGADYNEQFF.

The chain recombines TRBV5-6 with TRBJ1-1; D may be TRBD1 (5 bases). CDR3 size: 14 residues. The V end lost 7 bases, the J end lost 1 base, and 14 bases lay between the germline ends. From germline, CDR1 is SGHDT and CDR2 YYEEEE. The DNA of the CDR3 is TGTGCCAGCGCGGACATGGGGTCGAACACTGAAGCTTTCTTT. Residues: CASADMGSNTEAFF.